This note documents a single TCR beta chain sequence. Antigen specificity is unknown. The entry originates in a study of cytomegalovirus exposure and HLA in healthy donors. PCR used 60 Vbeta primers and 13 Jbeta primers. Only in-frame clones appear in the TCRdb table, and some are missing; sequencing was by immunoSEQ multiplex PCR. This table holds some 150,000 clones, about 80% found once. This CDR3 contains 15 residues. The germline CDR1 and CDR2 sequences are SNHLY and FYNNEI. With V trimmed by 6 bases and J by 4 bases, 6 bases remained unmatched. Study-wide findings and caveats: Cytomegalovirus status was reportedly diagnosed by the classifier with high specificity and sensitivity.

Sequenced: PBMCs. The sequence was collected from a man between 25 and 39 years old in good health and CMV-seronegative. The chain combines TRBV2 with TRBJ1-5, with 10 bases identical to TRBD1. This CDR3 is CASRDRGARNQPQHF. In DNA, the CDR3 is TGTGCCAGCAGGGACAGGGGGGCGCGGAATCAGCCCCAGCATTTT.